This T cell receptor beta chain came from a study of blood T cell repertoires in COVID-19. Study-level background: From the United States, Italy and Spain came samples of acute and convalescent COVID-19. T cells, B-cell-depleted T cells, or PBMCs supplied cDNA or gDNA.

Germline V gives CDR1 SGHAT, CDR2 FQNNGV. The CDR3 contains 13 residues. Trimming removed 5 bases from V and 8 bases from J, with 13 bases in between. In the original analysis: Amplification of reference gene primers was used by the study to estimate nucleated cell counts. Sequenced by immunoSEQ multiplex PCR; TCRdb stores in-frame clones only, minus some. The V and J calls and the clone size are those of that table, but D and trimming were determined from the DNA. The sample records some 69,000 clones, 82% being singletons. The table lists this clone with a count of one. Sequencing was performed on peripheral blood. This clonotype was sampled from an older woman with acute or convalescent COVID-19. The chain employs TRBV11-2 and TRBJ2-1; a weak D match, TRBD1 (6 bases). CDR3 loop: CASSIGQQDEQFF. The CDR3 bases are TGTGCCAGCAGCATCGGACAGCAGGATGAGCAGTTCTTC. Complete variable domain (other parts from reference TRBV11-2 and TRBJ2-1): EAGVAQSPRYKIIEKRQSVAFWCNPISGHATLYWYQQILGQGPKLLIQFQNNGVVDDSQLPKDRFSAERLKGVDSTLKIQPAKLEDSAVYLCASSIGQQDEQFFGPGTRLTVL.